The source of this T cell receptor (beta chain) is a study of T-cell memory formation after mild COVID-19. Study-wide context: Each donor largely had its own TCR clusters. General study points: Pre-infection memory carried some responding clones, suggesting that cross-reactive memory joined. Contracting CD8+ clones were enriched in EMRA, CD4+ mainly in CM and EM. Nothing confirmed that second-wave clones peaking on day 37 were specific for SARS-CoV-2.

This clonotype appeared a few times. As yet, its antigen is unknown. A single record per CDR3 protein comes from TCRdb applying MiXCR to the 5' RACE reads. The sample shows some 600,000 distinct CDR3 sequences, approximately 15% of them seen only once. Source material: PBMCs or a T cell subset sorted from them (not recorded which). The sequence came from an adult woman who had mild COVID-19 (a few samples of this study predate the infection). Cell type and time point are not known.

CDR3 nucleotide sequence: TGTGCCAGCAGTTACCATAGACAGGGAATTTCGGATACGCAGTATTTT. Protein sequence: CASSYHRQGISDTQYF. The chain uses TRBV6-5 and TRBJ2-3; TRBD1 matches 7 bases. Germline V gives CDR1 MNHEY, CDR2 SVGAGI. After removal of 2 bases from V and 6 bases from J, the junction contained 11 bases not matched to a gene. The CDR3 has 16 residues.